This TCR beta chain was observed in a study of OX40 agonist ivuxolimab in advanced cancers. About the study: Dose-escalation patients were diagnosed with hepatocellular carcinoma, melanoma, renal cell cancer or head and neck cancer. With a range of 23 to 79, age averaged 60 years, and nearly 85% were male.

With 0 bases removed from V and 3 bases from J, the gap between germline ends came to 8 bases. Germline assignment: CDR1 MGHRA and CDR2 YSYEKL. CDR3 length: 14 amino acids. Of note for this clone: No antigen is known for it.

General study results and limits: At 0.1 to 3.0 mg/kg and by week 6, clonal expansion occurred in CD4+ and CD8+ blood T cells.

Generated by immunoSEQ multiplex PCR, the TCRdb table keeps only in-frame clones and is missing some. The data show some 19,000 clones, about 89% seen once. The sample was CD4+ or CD8+ T cells sorted from blood, taken in a trial of the OX40 agonist ivuxolimab. The receptor was derived from an adult with an advanced solid tumor such as melanoma, head and neck, liver or kidney cancer. The chain uses TRBV4-1 and TRBJ1-1, with D possibly being TRBD1 (6 bases). The chain's CDR3 is CASSQEQGYTEAFF. Here the CDR3 DNA reads TGCGCCAGCAGCCAAGAACAGGGATACACTGAAGCTTTCTTT.